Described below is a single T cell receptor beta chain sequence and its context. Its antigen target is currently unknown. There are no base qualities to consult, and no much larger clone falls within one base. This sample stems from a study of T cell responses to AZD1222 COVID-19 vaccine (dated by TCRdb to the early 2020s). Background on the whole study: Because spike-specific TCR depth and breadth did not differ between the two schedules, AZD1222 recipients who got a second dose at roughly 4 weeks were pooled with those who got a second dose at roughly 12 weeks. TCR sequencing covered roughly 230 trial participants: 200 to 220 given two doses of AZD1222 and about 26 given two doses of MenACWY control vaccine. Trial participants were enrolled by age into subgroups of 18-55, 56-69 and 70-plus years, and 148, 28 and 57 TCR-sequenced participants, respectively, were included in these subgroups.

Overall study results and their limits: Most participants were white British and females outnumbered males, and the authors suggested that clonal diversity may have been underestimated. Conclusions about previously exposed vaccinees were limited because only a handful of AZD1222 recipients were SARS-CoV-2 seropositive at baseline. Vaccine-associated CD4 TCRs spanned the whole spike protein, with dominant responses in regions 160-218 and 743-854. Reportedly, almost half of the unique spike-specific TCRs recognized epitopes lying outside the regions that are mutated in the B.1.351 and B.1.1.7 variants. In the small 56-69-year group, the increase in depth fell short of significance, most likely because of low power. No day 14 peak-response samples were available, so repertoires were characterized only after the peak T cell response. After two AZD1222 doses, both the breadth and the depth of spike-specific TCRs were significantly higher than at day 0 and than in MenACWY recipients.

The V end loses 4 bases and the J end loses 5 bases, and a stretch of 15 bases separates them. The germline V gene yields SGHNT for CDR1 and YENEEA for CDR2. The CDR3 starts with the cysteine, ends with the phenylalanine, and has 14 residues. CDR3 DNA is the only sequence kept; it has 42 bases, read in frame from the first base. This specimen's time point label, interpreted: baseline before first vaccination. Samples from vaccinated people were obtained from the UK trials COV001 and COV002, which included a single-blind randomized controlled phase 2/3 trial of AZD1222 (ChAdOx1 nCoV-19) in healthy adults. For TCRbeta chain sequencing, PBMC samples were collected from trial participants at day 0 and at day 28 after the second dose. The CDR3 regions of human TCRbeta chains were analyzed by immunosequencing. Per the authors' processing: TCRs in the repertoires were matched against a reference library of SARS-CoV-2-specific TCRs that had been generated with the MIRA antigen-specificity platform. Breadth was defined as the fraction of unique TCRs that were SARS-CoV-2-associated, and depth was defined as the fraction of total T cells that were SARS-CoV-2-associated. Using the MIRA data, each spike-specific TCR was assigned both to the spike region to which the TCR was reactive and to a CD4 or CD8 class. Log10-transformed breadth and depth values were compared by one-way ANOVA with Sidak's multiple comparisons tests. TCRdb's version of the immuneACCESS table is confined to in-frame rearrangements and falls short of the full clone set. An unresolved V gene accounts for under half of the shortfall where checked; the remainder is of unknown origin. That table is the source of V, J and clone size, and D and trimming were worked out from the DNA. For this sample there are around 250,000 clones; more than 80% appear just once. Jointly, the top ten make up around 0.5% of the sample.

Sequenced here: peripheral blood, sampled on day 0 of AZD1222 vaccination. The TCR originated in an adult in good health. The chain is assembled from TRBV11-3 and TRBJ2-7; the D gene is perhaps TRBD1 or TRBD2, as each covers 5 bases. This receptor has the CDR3 CASSSGTPRDEQYF. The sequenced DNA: TGTGCCAGCAGCTCCGGGACCCCAAGAGACGAGCAGTACTTC.